The clone carrying this T cell receptor beta chain was detected many times. The antigen remains undetermined. Authors of the study amplified TCR beta CDR3 regions from RNA transcripts. The HTBI primer set drove a first-round RT-PCR of the TCR CDR3. One entry per CDR3 protein, called by TCRdb with MiXCR from the multiplex PCR reads. The sample consists of 600,000 to 900,000 distinct CDR3 sequences, about 16% of them appearing once. These data are taken from a study of T cells in Graves' hyperthyroidism and ophthalmopathy. The CDR3 consists of 15 residues. Germline V gene lookup returns CDR1 DFQATT and CDR2 SNEGSKA (reference sequence). V was cut by 0 bases and J by 4 bases, with 16 bases left in between. General study findings and limits: In simple terms, a model built on 13 V-J features told ophthalmopathy apart from stable hyperthyroidism. Expanded thyroid clonotypes (above 0.001) were mostly also found in blood. Ophthalmopathy was identified by the model a median around 5.9 months ahead of onset.

The material sequenced was blood. V gene TRBV20-1 combines with J gene TRBJ2-7; D ambiguous. The sequence was collected from a young man with Graves' hyperthyroidism. The CDR3 sequence: CSARDYQVDGYEQYF. The CDR3 bases are TGCAGTGCTAGAGATTACCAGGTGGATGGGTACGAGCAGTACTTC.